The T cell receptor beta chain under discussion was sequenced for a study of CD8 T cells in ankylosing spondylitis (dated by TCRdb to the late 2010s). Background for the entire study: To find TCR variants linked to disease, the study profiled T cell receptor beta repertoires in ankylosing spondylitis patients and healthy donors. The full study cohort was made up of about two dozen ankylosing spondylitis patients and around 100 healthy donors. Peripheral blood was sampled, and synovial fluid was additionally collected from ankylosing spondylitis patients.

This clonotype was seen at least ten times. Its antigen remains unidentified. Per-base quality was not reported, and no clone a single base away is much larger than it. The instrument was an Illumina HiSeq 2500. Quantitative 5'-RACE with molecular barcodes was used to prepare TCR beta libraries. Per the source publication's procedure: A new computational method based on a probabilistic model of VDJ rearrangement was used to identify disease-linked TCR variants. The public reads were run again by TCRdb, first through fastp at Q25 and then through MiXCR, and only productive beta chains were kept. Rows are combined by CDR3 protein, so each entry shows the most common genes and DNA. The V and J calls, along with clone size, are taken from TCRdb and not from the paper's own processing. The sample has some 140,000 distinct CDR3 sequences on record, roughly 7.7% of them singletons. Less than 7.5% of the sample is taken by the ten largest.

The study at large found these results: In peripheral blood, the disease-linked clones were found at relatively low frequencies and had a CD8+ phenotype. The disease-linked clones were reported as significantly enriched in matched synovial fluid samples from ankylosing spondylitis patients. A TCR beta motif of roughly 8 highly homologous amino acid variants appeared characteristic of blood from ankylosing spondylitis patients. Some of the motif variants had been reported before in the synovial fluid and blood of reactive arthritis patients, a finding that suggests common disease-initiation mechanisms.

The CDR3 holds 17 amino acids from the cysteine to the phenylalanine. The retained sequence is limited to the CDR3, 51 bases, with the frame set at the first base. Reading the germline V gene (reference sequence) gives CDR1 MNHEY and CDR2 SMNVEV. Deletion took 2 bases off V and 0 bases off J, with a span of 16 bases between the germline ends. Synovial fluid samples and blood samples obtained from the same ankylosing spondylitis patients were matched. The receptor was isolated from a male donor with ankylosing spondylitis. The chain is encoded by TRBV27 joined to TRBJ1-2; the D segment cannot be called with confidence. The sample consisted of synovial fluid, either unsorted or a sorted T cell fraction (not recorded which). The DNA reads TGTGCCAGCAGTTTAACCGGATCTTCACCCTCTAACTATGGCTACACCTTC. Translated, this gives CASSLTGSSPSNYGYTF.